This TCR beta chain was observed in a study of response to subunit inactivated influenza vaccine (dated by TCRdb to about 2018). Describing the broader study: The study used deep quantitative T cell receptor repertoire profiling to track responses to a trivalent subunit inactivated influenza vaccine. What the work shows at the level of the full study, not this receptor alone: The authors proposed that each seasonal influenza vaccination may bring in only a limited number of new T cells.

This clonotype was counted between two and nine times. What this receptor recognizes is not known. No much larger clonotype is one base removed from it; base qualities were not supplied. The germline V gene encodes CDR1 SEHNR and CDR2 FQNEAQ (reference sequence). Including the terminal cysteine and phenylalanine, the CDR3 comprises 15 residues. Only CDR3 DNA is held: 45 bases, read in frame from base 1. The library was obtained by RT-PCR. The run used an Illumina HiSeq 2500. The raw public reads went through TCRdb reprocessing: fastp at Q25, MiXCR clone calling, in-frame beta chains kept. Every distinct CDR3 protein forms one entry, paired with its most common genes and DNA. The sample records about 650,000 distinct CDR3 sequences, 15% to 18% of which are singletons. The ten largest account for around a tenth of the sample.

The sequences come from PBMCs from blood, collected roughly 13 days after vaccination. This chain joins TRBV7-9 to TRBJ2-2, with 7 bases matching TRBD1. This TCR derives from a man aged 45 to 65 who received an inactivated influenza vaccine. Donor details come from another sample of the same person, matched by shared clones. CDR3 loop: CAPKSRDSNTGELFF. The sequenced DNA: TGTGCACCAAAAAGTCGGGACAGCAACACCGGGGAGCTGTTTTTT.